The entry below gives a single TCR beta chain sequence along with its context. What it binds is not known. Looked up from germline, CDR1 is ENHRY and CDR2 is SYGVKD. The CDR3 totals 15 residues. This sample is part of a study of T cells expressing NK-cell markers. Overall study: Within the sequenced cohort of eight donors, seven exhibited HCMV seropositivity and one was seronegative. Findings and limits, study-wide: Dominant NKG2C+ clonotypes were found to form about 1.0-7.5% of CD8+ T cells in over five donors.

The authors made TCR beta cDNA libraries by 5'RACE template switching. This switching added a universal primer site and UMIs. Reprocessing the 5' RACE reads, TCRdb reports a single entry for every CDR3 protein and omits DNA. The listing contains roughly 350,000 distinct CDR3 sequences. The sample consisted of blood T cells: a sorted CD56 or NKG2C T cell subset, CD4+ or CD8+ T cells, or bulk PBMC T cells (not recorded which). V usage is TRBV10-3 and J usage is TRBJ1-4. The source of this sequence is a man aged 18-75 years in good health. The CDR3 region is CAISESSRNNEKLFF.